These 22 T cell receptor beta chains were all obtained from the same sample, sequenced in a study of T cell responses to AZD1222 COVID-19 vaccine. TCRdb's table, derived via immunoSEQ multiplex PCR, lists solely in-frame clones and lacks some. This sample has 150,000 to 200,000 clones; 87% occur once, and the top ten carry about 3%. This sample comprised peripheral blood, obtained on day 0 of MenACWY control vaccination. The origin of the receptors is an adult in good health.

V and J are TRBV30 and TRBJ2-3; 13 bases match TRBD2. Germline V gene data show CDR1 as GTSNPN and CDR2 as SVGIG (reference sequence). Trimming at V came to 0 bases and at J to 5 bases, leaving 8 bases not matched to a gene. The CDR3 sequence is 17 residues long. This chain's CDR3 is CAWSVPGLAGAIDTQYF. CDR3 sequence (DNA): TGTGCCTGGAGTGTTCCCGGACTAGCGGGGGCGATAGATACGCAGTATTTT.

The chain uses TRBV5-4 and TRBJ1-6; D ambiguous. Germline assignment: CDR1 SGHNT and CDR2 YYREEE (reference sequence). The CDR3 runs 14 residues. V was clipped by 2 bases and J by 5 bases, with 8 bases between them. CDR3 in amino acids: CASSFSGNNSPLHF. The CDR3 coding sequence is TGTGCCAGCAGCTTCTCCGGAAATAATTCACCCCTCCACTTT.

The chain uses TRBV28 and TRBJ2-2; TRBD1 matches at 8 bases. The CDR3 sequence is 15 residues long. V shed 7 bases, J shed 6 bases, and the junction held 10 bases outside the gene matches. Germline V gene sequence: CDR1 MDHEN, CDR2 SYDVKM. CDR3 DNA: TGTGCCAGCACCCTGGGGCAGGGGGCGGCCGGGGAGCTGTTTTTT. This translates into CASTLGQGAAGELFF.

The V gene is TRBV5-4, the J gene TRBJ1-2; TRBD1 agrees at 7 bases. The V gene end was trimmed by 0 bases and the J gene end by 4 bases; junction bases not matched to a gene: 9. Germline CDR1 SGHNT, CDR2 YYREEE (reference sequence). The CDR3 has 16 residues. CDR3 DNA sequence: TGTGCCAGCAGCTTGGCCGGGCAGGGGGTGTCCTATGGCTACACCTTC. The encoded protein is CASSLAGQGVSYGYTF.

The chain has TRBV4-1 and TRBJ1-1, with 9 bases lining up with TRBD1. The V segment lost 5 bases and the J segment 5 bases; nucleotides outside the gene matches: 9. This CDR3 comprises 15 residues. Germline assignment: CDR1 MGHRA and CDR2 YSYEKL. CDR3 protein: CASSSRQGDWTEAFF. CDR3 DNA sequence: TGCGCCAGCAGCTCTCGACAGGGGGATTGGACTGAAGCTTTCTTT.

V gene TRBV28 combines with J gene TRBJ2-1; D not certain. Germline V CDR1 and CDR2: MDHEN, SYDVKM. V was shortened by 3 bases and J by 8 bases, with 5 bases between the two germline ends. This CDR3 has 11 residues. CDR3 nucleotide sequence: TGTGCCAGCAGTTTCATAGATGAGCAGTTCTTC. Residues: CASSFIDEQFF. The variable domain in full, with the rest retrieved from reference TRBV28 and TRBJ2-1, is DVKVTQSSRYLVKRTGEKVFLECVQDMDHENMFWYRQDPGLGLRLIYFSYDVKMKEKGDIPEGYSVSREKKERFSLILESASTNQTSMYLCASSFIDEQFFGPGTRLTVL.

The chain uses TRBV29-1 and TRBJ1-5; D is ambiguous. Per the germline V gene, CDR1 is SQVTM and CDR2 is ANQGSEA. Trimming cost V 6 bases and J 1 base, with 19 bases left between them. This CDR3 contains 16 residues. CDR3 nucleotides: TGCAGCGTAGAGACCCAGCCCGGGAGGAGCAATCAGCCCCAGCATTTT. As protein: CSVETQPGRSNQPQHF.

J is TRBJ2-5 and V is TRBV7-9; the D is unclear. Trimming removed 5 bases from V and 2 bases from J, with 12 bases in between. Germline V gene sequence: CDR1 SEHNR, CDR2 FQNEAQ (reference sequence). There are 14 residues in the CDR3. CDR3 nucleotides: TGTGCCAGCAGCCCCGGCGGTAGACAAGAGACCCAGTACTTC. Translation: CASSPGGRQETQYF.

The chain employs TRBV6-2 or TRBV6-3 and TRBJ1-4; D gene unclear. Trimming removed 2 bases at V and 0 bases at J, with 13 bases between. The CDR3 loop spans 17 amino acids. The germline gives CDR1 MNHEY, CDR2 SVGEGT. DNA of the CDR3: TGTGCCAGCAGTTACACCGCCGGGCCTGCAACTAATGAAAAACTGTTTTTT. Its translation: CASSYTAGPATNEKLFF.

The CDR3 loop is CASSLPRGSEQFF. The CDR3 coding sequence is TGTGCCAGCAGCTTGCCCCGGGGCAGTGAGCAGTTCTTC. The V and J genes are TRBV5-8 and TRBJ2-1, with D perhaps matching TRBD1 or TRBD2 (5 bases each). CDR3 size: 13 residues. Trimming took off 1 base at V and 9 bases at J, with 11 bases between the two ends. CDR1 is SGHTS and CDR2 is YDEGEE in the germline V gene.

The DNA of the CDR3 is TGTGCCAGCAGCCCCCCCGGGACAGCCCCCAATGAGCAGTTCTTC. It encodes CASSPPGTAPNEQFF. The chain links TRBV3-1 (or the pseudogene TRBV3-2) to TRBJ2-1; 7 bases align to TRBD1. This CDR3 comprises 15 residues. V lost 4 bases and J lost 6; bases outside the gene matches: 9. Per germline, CDR1 LGHDT and CDR2 YNNKEL (reference sequence).

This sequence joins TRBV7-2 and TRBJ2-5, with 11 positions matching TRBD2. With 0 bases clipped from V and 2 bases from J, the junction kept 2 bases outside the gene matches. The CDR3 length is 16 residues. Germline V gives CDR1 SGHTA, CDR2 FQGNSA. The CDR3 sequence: CASSLASSGGQETQYF. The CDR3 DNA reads TGTGCCAGCAGCTTAGCCTCTAGCGGGGGGCAAGAGACCCAGTACTTC.

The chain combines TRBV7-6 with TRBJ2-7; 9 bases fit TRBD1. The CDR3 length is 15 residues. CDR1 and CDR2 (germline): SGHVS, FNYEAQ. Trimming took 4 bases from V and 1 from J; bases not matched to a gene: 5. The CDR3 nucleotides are TGTGCCAGCAGCTCCGGACAGGGGCCATCCTACGAGCAGTACTTC. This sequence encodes CASSSGQGPSYEQYF.

This CDR3 reads CASSKWTDSGNTIYF. In DNA, the CDR3 is TGTGCCAGTAGTAAATGGACAGACTCTGGAAACACCATATATTTT. The rearrangement links TRBV19 to TRBJ1-3; the D gene is possibly TRBD1 (6 bases). The CDR3 consists of 15 residues. Per the germline V gene, CDR1 is LNHDA and CDR2 is SQIVND (reference sequence). The V gene lost 4 bases and the J gene lost 0 bases, with 10 bases spanning the gap.

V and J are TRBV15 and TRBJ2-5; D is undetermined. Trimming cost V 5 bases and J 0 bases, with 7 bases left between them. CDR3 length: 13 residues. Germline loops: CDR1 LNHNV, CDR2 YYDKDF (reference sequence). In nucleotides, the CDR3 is TGTGCCACCAGCCCCCGGCACCAAGAGACCCAGTACTTC. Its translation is CATSPRHQETQYF. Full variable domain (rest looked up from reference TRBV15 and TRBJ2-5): DAMVIQNPRYQVTQFGKPVTLSCSQTLNHNVMYWYQQKSSQAPKLLFHYYDKDFNNEADTPDNFQSRRPNTSFCFLDIRSPGLGDTAMYLCATSPRHQETQYFGPGTRLLVL.

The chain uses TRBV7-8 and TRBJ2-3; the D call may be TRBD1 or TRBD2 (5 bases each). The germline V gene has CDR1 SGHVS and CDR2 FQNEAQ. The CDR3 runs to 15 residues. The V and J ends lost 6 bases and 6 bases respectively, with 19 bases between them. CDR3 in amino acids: CASRKGTHAWDTQYF. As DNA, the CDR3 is TGTGCCAGCAGGAAAGGGACCCACGCGTGGGATACGCAGTATTTT.

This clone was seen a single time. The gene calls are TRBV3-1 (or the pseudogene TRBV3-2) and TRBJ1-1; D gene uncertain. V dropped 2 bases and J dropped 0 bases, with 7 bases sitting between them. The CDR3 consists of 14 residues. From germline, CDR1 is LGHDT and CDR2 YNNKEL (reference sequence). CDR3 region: CASSQLSVNTEAFF. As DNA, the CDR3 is TGTGCCAGCAGCCAACTTTCTGTGAACACTGAAGCTTTCTTT.

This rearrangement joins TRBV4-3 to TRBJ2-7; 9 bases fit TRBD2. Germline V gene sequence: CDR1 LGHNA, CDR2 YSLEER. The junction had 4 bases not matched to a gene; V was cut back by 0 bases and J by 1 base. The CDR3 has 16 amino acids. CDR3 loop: CASSQDVSGGSYEQYF. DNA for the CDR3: TGCGCCAGCAGCCAAGATGTCAGCGGGGGGTCCTACGAGCAGTACTTC.

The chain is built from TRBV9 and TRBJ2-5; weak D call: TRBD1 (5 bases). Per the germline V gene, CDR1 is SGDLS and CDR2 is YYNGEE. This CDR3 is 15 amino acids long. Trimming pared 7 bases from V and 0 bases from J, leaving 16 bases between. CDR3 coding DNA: TGTGCCAGCTCCCAGGGATCCGACTACCAAGAGACCCAGTACTTC. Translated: CASSQGSDYQETQYF.

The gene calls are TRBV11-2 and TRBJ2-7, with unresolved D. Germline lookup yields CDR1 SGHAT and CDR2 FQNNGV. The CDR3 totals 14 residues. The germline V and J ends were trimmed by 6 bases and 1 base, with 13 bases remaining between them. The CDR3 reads CASRLRLDSYEQYF. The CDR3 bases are TGTGCCAGCAGATTGCGGCTGGATTCCTACGAGCAGTACTTC.

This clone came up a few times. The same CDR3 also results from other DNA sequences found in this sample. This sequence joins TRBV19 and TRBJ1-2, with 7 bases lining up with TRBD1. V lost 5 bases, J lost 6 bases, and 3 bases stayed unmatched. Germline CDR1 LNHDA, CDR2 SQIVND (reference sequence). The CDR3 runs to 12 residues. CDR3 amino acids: CASSRQGDGYTF. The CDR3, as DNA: TGTGCCAGTAGTCGTCAGGGGGATGGCTACACCTTC.

The CDR3 DNA follows: TGTGCCAGCAGCCTGGGACTGTATCAAGAGACCCAGTACTTC. Amino acids: CASSLGLYQETQYF. This sequence joins TRBV5-4 and TRBJ2-5, with D possibly being TRBD2 (6 bases). The CDR3 extends over 14 amino acids. Germline V gene sequence: CDR1 SGHNT, CDR2 YYREEE (reference sequence). With 4 bases removed from V and 2 bases from J, the gap between germline ends came to 12 bases.